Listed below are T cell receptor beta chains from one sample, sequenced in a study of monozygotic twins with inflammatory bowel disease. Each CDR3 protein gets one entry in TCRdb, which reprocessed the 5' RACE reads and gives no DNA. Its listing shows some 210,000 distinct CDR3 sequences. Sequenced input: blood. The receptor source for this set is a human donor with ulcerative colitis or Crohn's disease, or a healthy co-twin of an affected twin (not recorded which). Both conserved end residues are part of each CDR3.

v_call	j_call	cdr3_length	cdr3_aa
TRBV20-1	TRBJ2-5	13	CSAPLGGLETQYF
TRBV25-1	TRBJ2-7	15	CASSELGTVTYEQYF
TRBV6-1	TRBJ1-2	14	CASSKLTGFYGYTF
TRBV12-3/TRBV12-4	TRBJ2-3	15	CASSLYRRQTDTQYF
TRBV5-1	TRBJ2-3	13	CASSLATWDTQYF
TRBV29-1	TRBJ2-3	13	CSVVDRGTDTQYF
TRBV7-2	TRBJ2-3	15	CASSWPGGGTDTQYF
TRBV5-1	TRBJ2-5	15	CASSLSGKYGETQYF
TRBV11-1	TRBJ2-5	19	CASSRTFTFSGTEQETQYF
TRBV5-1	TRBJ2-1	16	CASSPTLGTGGNEQFF
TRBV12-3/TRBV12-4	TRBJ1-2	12	CASGRVNYGYTF
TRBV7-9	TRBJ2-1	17	CASSPVVGLAGSNEQFF
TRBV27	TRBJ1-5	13	CASRQGANQPQHF
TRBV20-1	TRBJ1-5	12	CSAGVLNQPQHF
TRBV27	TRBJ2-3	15	CASSPQFGWADTQYF
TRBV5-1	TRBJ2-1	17	CASSLTRFLAANNEQFF
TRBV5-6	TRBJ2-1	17	CASTLNLQGRSYNEQFF
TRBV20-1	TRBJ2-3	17	CSASLSGTRRDTDTQYF
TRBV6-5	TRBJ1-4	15	CASSYSGGDNEKLFF
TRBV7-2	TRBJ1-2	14	CASSLEGQTIGYTF
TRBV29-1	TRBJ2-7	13	CSVGVKGAREQYF
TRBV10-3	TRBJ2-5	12	CAISDRQETQYF
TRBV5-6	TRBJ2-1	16	CASNRFGTGNTHEQFF
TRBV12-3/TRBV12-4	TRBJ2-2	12	CASGRGTGELFF
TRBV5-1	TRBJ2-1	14	CASSLRTGDNEQFF
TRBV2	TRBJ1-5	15	CASSETRSSNQPQHF
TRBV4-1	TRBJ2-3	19	CASSQETGTSGSSTDTQYF
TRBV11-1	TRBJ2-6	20	CASSEIRWRLSSTGANVLTF
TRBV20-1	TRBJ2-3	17	CSARDKVRTDRTDTQYF
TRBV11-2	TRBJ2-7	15	CASSLDRDGTTQQYF
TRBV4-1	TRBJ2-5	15	CASSARGGPQETQYF
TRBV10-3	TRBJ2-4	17	CAISERAPPEAKNIQYF
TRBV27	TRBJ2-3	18	CASRSLKEAGTATDTQYF
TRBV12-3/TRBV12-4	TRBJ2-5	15	CASSSAGTHKGTQYF
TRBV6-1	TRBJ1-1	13	CASIEVRNTEAFF
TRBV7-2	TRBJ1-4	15	CASSLVSTTNEKLFF
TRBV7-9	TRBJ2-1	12	CASSFSPNEQFF